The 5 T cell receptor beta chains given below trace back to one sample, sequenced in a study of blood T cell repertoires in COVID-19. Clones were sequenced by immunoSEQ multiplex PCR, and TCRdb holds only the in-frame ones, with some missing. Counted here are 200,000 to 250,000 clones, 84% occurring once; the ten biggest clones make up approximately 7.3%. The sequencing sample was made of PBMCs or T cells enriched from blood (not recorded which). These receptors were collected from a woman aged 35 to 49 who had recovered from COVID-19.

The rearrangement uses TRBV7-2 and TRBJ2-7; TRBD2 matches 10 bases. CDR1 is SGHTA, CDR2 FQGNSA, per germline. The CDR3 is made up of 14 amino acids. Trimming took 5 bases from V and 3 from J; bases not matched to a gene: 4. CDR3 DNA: TGTGCCAGCAGCCAACTAGCGGGACTCTACGAGCAGTACTTC. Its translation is CASSQLAGLYEQYF.

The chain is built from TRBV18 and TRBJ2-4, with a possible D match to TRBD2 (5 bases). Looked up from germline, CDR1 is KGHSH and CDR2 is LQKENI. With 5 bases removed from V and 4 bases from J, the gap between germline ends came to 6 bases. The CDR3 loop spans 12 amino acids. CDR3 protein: CASSSGKNIQYF. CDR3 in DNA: TGTGCCAGCTCATCGGGGAAAAACATTCAGTACTTC.

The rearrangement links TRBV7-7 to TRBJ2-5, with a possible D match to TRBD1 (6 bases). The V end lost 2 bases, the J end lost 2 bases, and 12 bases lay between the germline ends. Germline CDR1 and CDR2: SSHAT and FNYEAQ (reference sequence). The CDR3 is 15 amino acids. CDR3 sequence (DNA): TGTGCCAGCAGCTTACTGGGCAGGGGACAAGAGACCCAGTACTTC. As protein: CASSLLGRGQETQYF.

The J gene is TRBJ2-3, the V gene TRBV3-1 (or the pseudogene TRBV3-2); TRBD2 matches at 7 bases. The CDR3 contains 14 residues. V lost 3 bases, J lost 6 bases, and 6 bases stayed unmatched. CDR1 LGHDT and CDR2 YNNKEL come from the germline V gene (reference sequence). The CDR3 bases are TGTGCCAGCAGCCAGCGGGAGAGGGAGGATACGCAGTATTTT. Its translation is CASSQREREDTQYF.

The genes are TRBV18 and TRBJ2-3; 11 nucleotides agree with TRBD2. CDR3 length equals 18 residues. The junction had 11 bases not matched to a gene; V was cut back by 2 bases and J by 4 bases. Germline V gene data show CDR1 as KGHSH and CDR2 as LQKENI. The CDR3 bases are TGTGCCAGCTCACCATATTTCGTGGCTAGCGGGAGGCCAGATACGCAGTATTTT. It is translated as CASSPYFVASGRPDTQYF.